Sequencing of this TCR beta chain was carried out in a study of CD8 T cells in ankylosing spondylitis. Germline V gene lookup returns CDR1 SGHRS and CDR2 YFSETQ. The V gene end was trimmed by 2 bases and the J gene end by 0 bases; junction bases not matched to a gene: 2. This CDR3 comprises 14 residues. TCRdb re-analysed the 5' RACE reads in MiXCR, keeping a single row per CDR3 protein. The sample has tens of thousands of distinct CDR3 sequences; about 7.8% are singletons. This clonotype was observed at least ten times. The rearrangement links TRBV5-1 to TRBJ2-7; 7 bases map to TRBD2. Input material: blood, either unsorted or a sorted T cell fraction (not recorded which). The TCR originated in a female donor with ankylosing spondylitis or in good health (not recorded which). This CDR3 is CASSFRGDSYEQYF. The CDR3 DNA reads TGCGCCAGCAGCTTCCGGGGGGACTCCTACGAGCAGTACTTC.